This T cell receptor (beta chain) derives from a study of blood T cell repertoires in COVID-19. Study background: The cDNA or gDNA used as material had been derived from T cells, B-cell-depleted T cells, or PBMCs.

TCRdb's copy holds only in-frame clones and misses some; the assay was immunoSEQ multiplex PCR. Among about 210,000 clones listed, about 90% were seen once. The CDR3 runs 15 residues. V lost 7 bases to trimming and J lost 8 bases; unmatched junction nucleotides: 7. Germline V gives CDR1 MDHEN, CDR2 SYDVKM. This TCR came from a man under 40 with acute or convalescent COVID-19. The sample consisted of peripheral blood. The V gene is TRBV28, the J gene TRBJ1-6; 11 bases are a match to TRBD1. The DNA of the CDR3 is TGTGCCAGCACCAGTAGGGGACAGGGGGATTCACCCCTCCACTTT. Amino acid sequence: CASTSRGQGDSPLHF.